These 17 T cell receptor beta chains were all obtained from the same sample, sequenced in a study of cytomegalovirus exposure and HLA in healthy donors. Primers for the PCR totalled 60 Vbeta and 13 Jbeta. Produced via immunoSEQ multiplex PCR; TCRdb's table is partial and in-frame only. Of roughly 120,000 clones in the sample, around 8.5% were seen once. Input material: PBMCs. All receptors come from a man aged 35-49 years in good health and CMV-seronegative.

This clone has just a few counts. This same CDR3 is encoded by further DNA sequences in the sample. The chain combines TRBV6-6 with TRBJ2-7; 8 bases are a match to TRBD1. Germline-derived CDR1 and CDR2 are MNHNY and SVGAGI (reference sequence). The CDR3 loop spans 14 amino acids. V was pared by 2 bases and J by 2 bases, with 2 bases of the junction left unmatched. The CDR3 nucleotides read TGTGCCAGCAGTTACGAGACAGGGGCCTACGAGCAGTACTTC. Its translation: CASSYETGAYEQYF.

The chain is built from TRBV19 and TRBJ2-3; 11 positions match TRBD2. V shed 5 bases and J 4 bases; nucleotides not matched to a gene: 8. Germline V gene lookup returns CDR1 LNHDA and CDR2 SQIVND (reference sequence). This CDR3 region has 16 residues. The CDR3 nucleotides read TGTGCCAGTAGTCTACGACTAGCGGGGTCGGCAGATACGCAGTATTTT. It encodes CASSLRLAGSADTQYF.

The V gene is TRBV4-1, the J gene TRBJ2-5, with 7 bases lining up with TRBD2. This CDR3 has 15 residues. V trimming: 0 bases; J trimming: 2 bases; junction bases outside the gene matches: 3. Germline V lookup: CDR1 MGHRA, CDR2 YSYEKL. This CDR3 reads CASSQDSGGQETQYF. CDR3 nucleotide sequence: TGCGCCAGCAGCCAAGATTCGGGGGGACAAGAGACCCAGTACTTC.

The CDR3 DNA sequence: TGTGCCAGCAGTTACCCCGGGGCACCCCTCCACTTT. This translates into CASSYPGAPLHF. This chain connects TRBV6-5 to TRBJ1-6; D is unresolved. Trimming pared 2 bases from V and 11 bases from J, leaving 7 bases between. The CDR3 extends over 12 amino acids. Per the germline V gene, CDR1 is MNHEY and CDR2 is SVGAGI.

Comments on this clone: A read error may produce the germline difference seen at one junction end. This chain links TRBV4-1 with TRBJ2-5, with D unclear. Germline lookup yields CDR1 MGHRA and CDR2 YSYEKL. The CDR3 has 14 residues. DNA for the CDR3: TGCGCCAGCAGACAAGAAAACTACCAAGAGACCCAGTACTTC. This sequence encodes CASRQENYQETQYF.

The V and J genes are TRBV7-9 and TRBJ2-7, with 8 bases aligning to TRBD1. Germline values: CDR1 SEHNR, CDR2 FQNEAQ (reference sequence). This CDR3 is 14 amino acids long. With V trimmed by 6 bases and J by 2 bases, 6 bases remained unmatched. CDR3 sequence reads: CASRPDREPYEQYF. In nucleotides, the CDR3 is TGTGCCAGCAGACCGGACAGGGAACCCTACGAGCAGTACTTC.

In nucleotides, the CDR3 is TGTGCCAGCAGCATCAGGGGTTCTAGCTCCCCCTACACCTTC. It yields the protein CASSIRGSSSPYTF. The chain combines TRBV5-4 with TRBJ1-2, with D possibly TRBD1 on 6 matching bases. Germline V gives CDR1 SGHNT, CDR2 YYREEE (reference sequence). V lost 4 bases and J lost 10, with 20 bases in between. The CDR3 is 14 amino acids.

This clone has only one observation. V gene TRBV4-2 combines with J gene TRBJ2-7; D might be TRBD2 (7 bases). CDR1 is LGHNA, CDR2 YNFKEQ, per germline. The CDR3 is 15 residues long. V gave up 0 bases and J gave up 2 bases, with 11 bases separating them. The CDR3 loop reads CASSQEPGGPYEQYF. The CDR3 bases are TGTGCCAGCAGCCAAGAACCCGGGGGGCCCTACGAGCAGTACTTC.

The table lists this clone with a few counts. The chain combines TRBV7-9 with TRBJ2-3; the match to TRBD2 covers 12 bases. This CDR3 spans 17 amino acids. Germline assignment: CDR1 SEHNR and CDR2 FQNEAQ (reference sequence). V lost 5 bases and J lost 2; bases outside the gene matches: 8. CDR3: CASSATLAGGLTDTQYF. The CDR3, as DNA: TGTGCCAGCAGCGCCACACTAGCGGGGGGCCTCACAGATACGCAGTATTTT. The full variable domain, its missing parts supplied by reference TRBV7-9 and TRBJ2-3, is DTGVSQNPRHKITKRGQNVTFRCDPISEHNRLYWYRQTLGQGPEFLTYFQNEAQLEKSRLLSDRFSAERPKGSFSTLEIQRTEQGDSAMYLCASSATLAGGLTDTQYFGPGTRLTVL.

The V call is TRBV5-1, the J call TRBJ1-1; 7 bases fit TRBD1. Germline V gene sequence: CDR1 SGHRS, CDR2 YFSETQ. V dropped 0 bases and J dropped 4; count of bases not matched to a gene: 3. This CDR3 spans 14 amino acids. CDR3 residues: CASSLEGAGTEAFF. The DNA for the CDR3 is TGCGCCAGCAGCTTGGAGGGGGCGGGCACTGAAGCTTTCTTT. The whole variable domain, filled in from reference TRBV5-1 and TRBJ1-1, reads KAGVTQTPRYLIKTRGQQVTLSCSPISGHRSVSWYQQTPGQGLQFLFEYFSETQRNKGNFPGRFSGRQFSNSRSEMNVSTLELGDSALYLCASSLEGAGTEAFFGQGTRLTVV.

The sample holds a few counts of this clone. V and J are TRBV6-1 and TRBJ2-1, with 8 bases fitting TRBD1. Germline V gene lookup returns CDR1 MNHNS and CDR2 SASEGT. The CDR3 consists of 15 residues. V shed 6 bases and J 2 bases; nucleotides not matched to a gene: 6. CDR3 sequence (DNA): TGTGCCAGCAGGACAGGGGTAAGAACCTACAATGAGCAGTTCTTC. This encodes CASRTGVRTYNEQFF.

Turning to this clone: The sample contains more than one DNA sequence encoding this CDR3. The chain has TRBV19 and TRBJ2-3, with D possibly TRBD1 on 7 matching bases. The ends were cut back, 3 bases at V and 2 bases at J, with 12 bases in the middle. CDR1 and CDR2 (germline): LNHDA, SQIVND (reference sequence). The CDR3 loop spans 15 amino acids. For the CDR3, the DNA is TGTGCCAGTAGTATTTCAGGGGGGTCCACAGATACGCAGTATTTT. Its translation is CASSISGGSTDTQYF.

The table lists this clone with a few counts. This sequence joins TRBV5-5 and TRBJ1-1; D call uncertain. Germline CDR1 SGHKS, CDR2 YYEKEE (reference sequence). The V gene lost 0 bases and the J gene lost 5 bases, with 11 bases spanning the gap. The CDR3 length is 14 residues. CDR3 sequence: CASSLDGKGTEAFF. DNA for the CDR3: TGTGCCAGCAGCTTGGACGGGAAAGGGACTGAAGCTTTCTTT.

The table lists this clone with a few counts. The chain combines TRBV30 with TRBJ2-3; no clear D. Deletions cut 3 bases from V and 1 base from J, with 5 bases between. CDR3 length: 12 residues. Looked up from germline, CDR1 is GTSNPN and CDR2 is SVGIG (reference sequence). CDR3 nucleotides: TGTGCCTGGAGCCGAGGCACAGATACGCAGTATTTT. It translates to CAWSRGTDTQYF. Combining the CDR3 with reference TRBV30 and TRBJ2-3 gives the whole variable domain SQTIHQWPATLVQPVGSPLSLECTVEGTSNPNLYWYRQAAGRGLQLLFYSVGIGQISSEVPQNLSASRPQDRQFILSSKKLLLSDSGFYLCAWSRGTDTQYFGPGTRLTVL.

This clone showed up just a few times. The rearrangement uses TRBV7-6 and TRBJ2-5, with 11 bases identical to TRBD2. CDR1 SGHVS and CDR2 FNYEAQ come from the germline V gene. The J segment lost 4 bases and the V segment lost 4 bases, leaving 2 bases of the junction unmatched. This CDR3 comprises 14 residues. The CDR3 here is CASSSLAGGETQYF. The CDR3 coding sequence is TGTGCCAGCAGCTCCCTAGCGGGGGGAGAGACCCAGTACTTC. Drawing the rest from reference TRBV7-6 and TRBJ2-5, the complete variable domain is GAGVSQSPRYKVTKRGQDVALRCDPISGHVSLYWYRQALGQGPEFLTYFNYEAQQDKSGLPNDRFSAERPEGSISTLTIQRTEQRDSAMYRCASSSLAGGETQYFGPGTRLLVL.

This clone was seen a handful of times. The gene calls are TRBV6-5 and TRBJ2-7; 10 bases are shared with TRBD2. The CDR3 has 14 amino acids. Per germline, CDR1 MNHEY and CDR2 SVGAGI. V dropped 5 bases and J dropped 2; count of bases not matched to a gene: 3. The CDR3 region has the DNA TGTGCCAGCAGTCGGACTAGCGGACCCTACGAGCAGTACTTC. Protein: CASSRTSGPYEQYF.

In its sample, this clone was seen a few times. V usage is TRBV7-9 and J usage is TRBJ1-6; 9 bases fit TRBD1. Trimming at V came to 3 bases and at J to 7 bases, leaving 7 bases not matched to a gene. The CDR3 has 16 amino acids. CDR1 is SEHNR and CDR2 is FQNEAQ in the germline V gene (reference sequence). Here the CDR3 DNA reads TGTGCCAGCAGCTTCCTCACAGGGGGCTTGAATTCACCCCTCCACTTT. Amino acid sequence: CASSFLTGGLNSPLHF.